This note documents a single TCR beta chain sequence. The antigen remains unidentified. PCR primers comprised 60 Vbeta and 13 Jbeta primers. TCRdb's copy holds only in-frame clones and misses some; the assay was immunoSEQ multiplex PCR. The sample includes about 99,000 clones, 79% of them seen just once. The sample is drawn from a study of cytomegalovirus exposure and HLA in healthy donors. Study results and limitations: An analysis was carried out later, and it reportedly showed fewer N-insertions in an Asian-associated ancestry cluster than the roughly 670-donor mean. Among the most significant clusters, several appeared linked to common viral pathogens in a later analysis. For most TCR beta V segments, an earlier analysis put the productive rate at about 87% or about 30% of the time. Exclusion applied to some V segments, including TRBV6-2 and TRBV6-3, as they were indistinguishable.

Germline V gene data show CDR1 as SGHTA and CDR2 as FQGTGA. Trimming cost V 2 bases and J 8 bases, with 7 bases left between them. This CDR3 is built from 13 residues. The chain combines TRBV7-3 with TRBJ1-6, with D perhaps TRBD1 (5 bases). The sample was PBMCs. The source of this sequence is a male donor in good health and CMV-seropositive. CDR3 in amino acids: CASSLWGDSPLHF. In DNA, the CDR3 is TGTGCCAGCAGCTTATGGGGGGATTCACCCCTCCACTTT.